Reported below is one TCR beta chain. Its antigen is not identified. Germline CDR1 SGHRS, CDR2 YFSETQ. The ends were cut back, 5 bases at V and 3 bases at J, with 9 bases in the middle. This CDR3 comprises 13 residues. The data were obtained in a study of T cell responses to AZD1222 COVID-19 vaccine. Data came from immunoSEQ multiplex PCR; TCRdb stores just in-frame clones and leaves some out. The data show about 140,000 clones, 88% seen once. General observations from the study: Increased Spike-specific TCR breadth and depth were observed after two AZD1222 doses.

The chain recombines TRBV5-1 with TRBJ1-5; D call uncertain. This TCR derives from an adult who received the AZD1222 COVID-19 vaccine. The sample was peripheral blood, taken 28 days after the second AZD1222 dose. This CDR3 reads CASSVQVNQPQHF. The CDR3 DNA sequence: TGCGCCAGCAGTGTGCAAGTCAATCAGCCCCAGCATTTT.